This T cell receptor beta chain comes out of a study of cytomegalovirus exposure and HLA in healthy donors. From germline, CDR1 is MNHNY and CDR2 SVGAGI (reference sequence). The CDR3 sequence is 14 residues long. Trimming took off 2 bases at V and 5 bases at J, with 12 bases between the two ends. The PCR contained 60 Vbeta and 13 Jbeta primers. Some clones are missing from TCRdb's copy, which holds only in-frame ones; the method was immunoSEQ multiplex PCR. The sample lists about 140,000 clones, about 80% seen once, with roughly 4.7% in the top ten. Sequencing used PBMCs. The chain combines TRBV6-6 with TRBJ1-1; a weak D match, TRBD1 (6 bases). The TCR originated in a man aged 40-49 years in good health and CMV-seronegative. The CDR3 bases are TGTGCCAGCAGTTACGGGGGCGTCGGGACTGAAGCTTTCTTT. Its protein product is CASSYGGVGTEAFF.